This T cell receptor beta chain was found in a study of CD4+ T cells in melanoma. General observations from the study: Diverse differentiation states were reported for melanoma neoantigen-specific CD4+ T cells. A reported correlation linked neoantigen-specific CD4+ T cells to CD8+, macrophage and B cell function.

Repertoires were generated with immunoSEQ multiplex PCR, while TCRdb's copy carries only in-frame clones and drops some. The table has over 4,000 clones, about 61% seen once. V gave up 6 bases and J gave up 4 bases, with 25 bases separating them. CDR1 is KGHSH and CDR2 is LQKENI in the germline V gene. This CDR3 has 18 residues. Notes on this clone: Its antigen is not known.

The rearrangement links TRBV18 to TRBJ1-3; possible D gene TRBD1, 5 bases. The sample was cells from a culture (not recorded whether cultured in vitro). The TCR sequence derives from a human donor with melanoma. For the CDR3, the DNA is TGTGCCAGCTCCCTCCGATGGGAAGGGACTGTGTACGGAAACACCATATATTTT. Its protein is CASSLRWEGTVYGNTIYF.